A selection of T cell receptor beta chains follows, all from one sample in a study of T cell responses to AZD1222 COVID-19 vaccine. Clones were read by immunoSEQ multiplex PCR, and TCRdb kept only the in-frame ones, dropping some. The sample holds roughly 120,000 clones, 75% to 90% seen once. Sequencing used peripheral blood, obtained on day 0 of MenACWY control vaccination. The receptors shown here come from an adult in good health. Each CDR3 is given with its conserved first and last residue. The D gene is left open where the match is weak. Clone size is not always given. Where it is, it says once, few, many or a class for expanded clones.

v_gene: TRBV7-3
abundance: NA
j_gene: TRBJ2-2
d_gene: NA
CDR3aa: CASSPVRTGELFF
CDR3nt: TGTGCCAGCAGTCCCGTCCGGACCGGGGAGCTGTTTTTT

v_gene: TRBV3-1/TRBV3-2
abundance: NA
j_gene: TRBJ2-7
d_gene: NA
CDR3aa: CASSQDPQSTEQYF
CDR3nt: TGTGCCAGCAGCCAAGATCCGCAATCTACTGAGCAGTACTTC

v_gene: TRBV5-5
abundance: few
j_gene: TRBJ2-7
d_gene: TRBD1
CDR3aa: CASSLAQGQVSYEQYF
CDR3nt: TGTGCCAGCAGCCTTGCGCAGGGACAGGTCTCCTACGAGCAGTACTTC

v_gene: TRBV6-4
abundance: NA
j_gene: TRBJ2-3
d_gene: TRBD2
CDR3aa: CASSRISGGATDTQYF
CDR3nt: TGTGCCAGCAGTCGCATTAGCGGGGGGGCCACAGATACGCAGTATTTT

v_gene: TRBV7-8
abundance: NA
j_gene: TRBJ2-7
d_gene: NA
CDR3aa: CASSPGPLYEQYF
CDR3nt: TGTGCCAGCAGTCCCGGGCCACTCTACGAGCAGTACTTC

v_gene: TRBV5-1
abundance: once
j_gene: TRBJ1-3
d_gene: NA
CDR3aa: CASSQGIGNTIYF
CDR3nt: TGCGCCAGCAGCCAGGGAATCGGAAACACCATATATTTT

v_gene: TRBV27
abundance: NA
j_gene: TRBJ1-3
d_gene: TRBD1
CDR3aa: CASSSLGQDRGNTIYF
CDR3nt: TGTGCCAGCAGTTCATTGGGACAGGACCGTGGAAACACCATATATTTT

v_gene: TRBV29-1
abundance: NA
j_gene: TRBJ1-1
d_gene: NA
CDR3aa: CSVEEGGGAFF
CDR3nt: TGCAGCGTTGAAGAGGGAGGGGGAGCTTTCTTT

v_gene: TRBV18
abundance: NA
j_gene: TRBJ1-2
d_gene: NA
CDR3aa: CASSPGDRGYTF
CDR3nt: TGTGCCAGCTCACCAGGGGATCGAGGCTACACCTTC

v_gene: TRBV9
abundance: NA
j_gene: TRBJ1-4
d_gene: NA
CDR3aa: CASSRFGGTNEKLFF
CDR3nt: TGTGCCAGCAGCCGCTTCGGTGGGACTAATGAAAAACTGTTTTTT

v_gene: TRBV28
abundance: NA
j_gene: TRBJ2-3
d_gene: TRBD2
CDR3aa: CASRSTSGTFYTDTQYF
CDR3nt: TGTGCCAGCAGGTCTACTAGCGGGACATTCTACACAGATACGCAGTATTTT

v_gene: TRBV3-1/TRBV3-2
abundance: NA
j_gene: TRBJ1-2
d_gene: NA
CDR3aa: CASSQGGTVDYGYTF
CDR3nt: TGTGCCAGCAGCCAAGGGGGCACGGTAGACTATGGCTACACCTTC

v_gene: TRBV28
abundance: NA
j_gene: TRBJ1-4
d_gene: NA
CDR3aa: CASSPKHETNEKLFF
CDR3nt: TGTGCCAGCAGTCCGAAACACGAGACTAATGAAAAACTGTTTTTT

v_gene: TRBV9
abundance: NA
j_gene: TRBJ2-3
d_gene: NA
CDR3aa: CASSVAGDTDTQYF
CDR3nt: TGTGCCAGCAGCGTAGCGGGCGACACAGATACGCAGTATTTT

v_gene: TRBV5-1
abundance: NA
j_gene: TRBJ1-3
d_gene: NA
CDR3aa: CASSVGTGNTIYF
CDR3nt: TGCGCCAGCAGCGTCGGGACCGGAAACACCATATATTTT

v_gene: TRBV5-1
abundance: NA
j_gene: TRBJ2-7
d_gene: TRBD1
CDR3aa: CASSFGSQGAEEQYF
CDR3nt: TGCGCCAGCAGCTTTGGAAGCCAGGGGGCTGAAGAGCAGTACTTC

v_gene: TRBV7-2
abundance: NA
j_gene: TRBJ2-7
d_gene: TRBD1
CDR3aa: CASSQGQGASEQYF
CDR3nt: TGTGCCAGCAGTCAAGGACAGGGGGCGTCCGAGCAGTACTTC

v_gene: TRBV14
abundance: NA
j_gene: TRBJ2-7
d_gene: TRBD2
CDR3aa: CASIRKNLLGLAGTYEQYF
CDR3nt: TGTGCCAGCATCAGAAAGAACCTCTTGGGACTAGCGGGGACCTACGAGCAGTACTTC

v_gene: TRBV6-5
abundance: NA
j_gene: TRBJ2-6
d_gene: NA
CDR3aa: CASSSTSSGANVLTF
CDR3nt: TGTGCCAGCAGTAGCACCAGCTCTGGGGCCAACGTCCTGACTTTC

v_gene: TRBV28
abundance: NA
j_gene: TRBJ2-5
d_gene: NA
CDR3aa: CASTLRETQYF
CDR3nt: TGTGCCAGCACCTTGAGAGAGACCCAGTACTTC

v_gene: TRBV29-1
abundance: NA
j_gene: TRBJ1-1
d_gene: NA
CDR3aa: CSVVSNSNSFEAFF
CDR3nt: TGCAGCGTTGTCAGTAACTCTAACTCCTTTGAAGCTTTCTTT

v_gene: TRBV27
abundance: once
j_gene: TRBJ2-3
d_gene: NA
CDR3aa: CASSLSPVRQYTDTQYF
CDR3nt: TGTGCCAGCAGTTTGTCCCCCGTTCGACAGTACACAGATACGCAGTATTTT

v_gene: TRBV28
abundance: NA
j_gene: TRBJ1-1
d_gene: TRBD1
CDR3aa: CASSPAGQGEPEAFF
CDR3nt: TGTGCCAGCAGTCCCGCGGGACAGGGGGAACCTGAAGCTTTCTTT

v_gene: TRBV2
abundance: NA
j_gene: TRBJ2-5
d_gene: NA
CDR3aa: CASSEAARTQYF
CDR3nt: TGTGCCAGCAGTGAGGCCGCGAGGACCCAGTACTTC

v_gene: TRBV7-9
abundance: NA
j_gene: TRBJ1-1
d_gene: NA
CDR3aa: CASSPFLRPEAFF
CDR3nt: TGTGCCAGCAGTCCTTTTCTCAGACCTGAAGCTTTCTTT

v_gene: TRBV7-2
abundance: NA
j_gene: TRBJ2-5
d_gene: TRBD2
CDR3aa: CASSSPGLAGNTVSQYF
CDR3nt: TGTGCCAGCAGCTCGCCGGGACTAGCGGGGAATACCGTGTCCCAGTACTTC

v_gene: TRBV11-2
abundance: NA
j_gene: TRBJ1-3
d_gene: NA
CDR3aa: CASSPQPAGNTIYF
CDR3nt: TGTGCCAGCAGCCCCCAACCGGCTGGAAACACCATATATTTT

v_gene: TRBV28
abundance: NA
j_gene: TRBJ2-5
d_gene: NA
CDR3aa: CASSLVGQETQYF
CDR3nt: TGTGCCAGCAGTTTAGTAGGTCAGGAGACCCAGTACTTC

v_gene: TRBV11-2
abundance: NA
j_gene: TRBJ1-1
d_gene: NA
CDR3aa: CASSREQNTEAFF
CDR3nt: TGTGCCAGCAGCCGTGAGCAAAACACTGAAGCTTTCTTT

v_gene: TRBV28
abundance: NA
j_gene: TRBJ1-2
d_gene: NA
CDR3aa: CASSPTGGRNYGYTF
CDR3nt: TGTGCCAGCAGCCCCACTGGGGGGCGGAACTATGGCTACACCTTC

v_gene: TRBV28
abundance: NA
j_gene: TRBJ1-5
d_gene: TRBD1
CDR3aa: CASSNPSGQLNQPQHF
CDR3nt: TGTGCCAGCAGTAACCCCTCGGGACAGCTAAATCAGCCCCAGCATTTT

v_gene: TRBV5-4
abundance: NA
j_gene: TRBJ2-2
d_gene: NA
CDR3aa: CASSRVTGELFF
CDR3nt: TGTGCCAGCAGTAGGGTCACCGGGGAGCTGTTTTTT

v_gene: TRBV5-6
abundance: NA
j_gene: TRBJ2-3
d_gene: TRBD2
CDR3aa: CASTLIAGGPNTQYF
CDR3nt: TGTGCCAGCACCCTCATAGCGGGGGGGCCAAATACGCAGTATTTT

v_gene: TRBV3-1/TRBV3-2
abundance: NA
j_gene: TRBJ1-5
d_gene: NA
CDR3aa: CASSPTGRSNQPQHF
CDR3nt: TGTGCCAGCAGCCCGACAGGTAGAAGCAATCAGCCCCAGCATTTT

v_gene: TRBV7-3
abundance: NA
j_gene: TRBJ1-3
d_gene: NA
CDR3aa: CASSKDYADTIYF
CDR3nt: TGTGCCAGCAGCAAGGACTATGCGGACACCATATATTTT

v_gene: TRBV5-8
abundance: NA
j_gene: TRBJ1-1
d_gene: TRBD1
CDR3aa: CASSMDARGRLHTEAFF
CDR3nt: TGTGCCAGCAGCATGGATGCCAGGGGGCGACTACACACTGAAGCTTTCTTT

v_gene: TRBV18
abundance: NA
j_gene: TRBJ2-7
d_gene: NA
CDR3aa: CASSPARGTYEQYF
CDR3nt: TGTGCCAGCTCCCCCGCTCGGGGGACCTACGAGCAGTACTTC

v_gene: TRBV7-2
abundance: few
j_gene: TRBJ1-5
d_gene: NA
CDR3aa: CASSLAQNSNQPQHF
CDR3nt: TGTGCCAGCAGCTTAGCACAGAATAGCAATCAGCCCCAGCATTTT

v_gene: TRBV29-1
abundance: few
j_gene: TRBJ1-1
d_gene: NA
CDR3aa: CSVEGSRTRTNTEAFF
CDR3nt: TGCAGCGTTGAAGGGTCACGGACCCGAACGAACACTGAAGCTTTCTTT

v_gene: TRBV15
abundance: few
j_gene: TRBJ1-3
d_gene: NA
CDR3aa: CATTGYPGNTIYF
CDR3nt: TGTGCCACCACGGGGTACCCTGGAAACACCATATATTTT

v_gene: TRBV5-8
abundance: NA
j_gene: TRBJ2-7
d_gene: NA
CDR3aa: CASSLWRQSDHEQYF
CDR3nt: TGTGCCAGCAGCTTGTGGAGACAGTCCGACCACGAGCAGTACTTC

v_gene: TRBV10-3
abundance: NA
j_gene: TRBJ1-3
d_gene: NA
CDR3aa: CAISEWTAMAPNSGNTIYF
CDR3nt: TGTGCCATCAGTGAGTGGACAGCCATGGCGCCGAACTCTGGAAACACCATATATTTT

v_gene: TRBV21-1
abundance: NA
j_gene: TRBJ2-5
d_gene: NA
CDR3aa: CASSKPRGSKMETQYF
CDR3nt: TGTGCCAGCAGCAAACCACGGGGCTCCAAGATGGAGACCCAGTACTTC

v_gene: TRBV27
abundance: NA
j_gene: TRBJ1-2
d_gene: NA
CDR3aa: CASRTPIGRSGYGYTF
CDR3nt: TGTGCCAGCAGGACTCCGATCGGACGTTCGGGTTATGGCTACACCTTC

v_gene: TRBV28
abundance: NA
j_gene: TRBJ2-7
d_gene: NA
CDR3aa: CASSTLQGEQYF
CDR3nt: TGTGCCAGCAGTACGTTACAGGGCGAGCAGTACTTC